Listed here are 27 T cell receptor beta chains from one sample, sequenced in a study of blood T cell repertoires in COVID-19. Measured with immunoSEQ multiplex PCR; TCRdb has only the in-frame clones, and not every one. The table records more than 200,000 clones, 75% to 90% of them present only once. Sequenced material: peripheral blood. The source is a man aged 40-55 years with acute or convalescent COVID-19.

The chain has TRBV5-1 and TRBJ2-3, with 9 bases lining up with TRBD2. CDR1 and CDR2 from the germline V gene are SGHRS and YFSETQ. The CDR3 loop spans 19 amino acids. After removal of 1 base from V and 4 bases from J, the junction contained 16 bases not matched to a gene. The CDR3 nucleotides are TGCGCCAGCAGCTTGCCGGATATGGCGGGGGGGTATTCCGCAGATACGCAGTATTTT. Amino acid sequence: CASSLPDMAGGYSADTQYF.

The gene calls are TRBV12-3 or TRBV12-4 and TRBJ2-7, with D perhaps TRBD1 (6 bases). Trimming took off 4 bases at V and 3 bases at J, with 10 bases between the two ends. The CDR3 runs to 13 residues. The CDR3 coding sequence is TGTGCCAGCAGTTCCACAGGGTTCTACGAGCAGTACTTC. Residues: CASSSTGFYEQYF.

V is TRBV5-1 and J is TRBJ2-2, with 11 bases fitting TRBD2. CDR1 is SGHRS and CDR2 is YFSETQ in the germline V gene. The CDR3 has 14 residues. The V gene end was trimmed by 3 bases and the J gene end by 6 bases; junction bases not matched to a gene: 1. CDR3 amino acids: CASSSGLAAGELFF. The CDR3 region has the DNA TGCGCCAGCAGCTCGGGACTAGCGGCCGGGGAGCTGTTTTTT.

The rearrangement joins TRBV7-9 to TRBJ2-7; perhaps TRBD1 as D (6 bases). The germline CDR1 and CDR2 sequences are SEHNR and FQNEAQ (reference sequence). The V gene lost 3 bases and the J gene lost 5 bases, with 8 bases spanning the gap. There are 12 residues in the CDR3. The CDR3 DNA reads as TGTGCCAGCAGCTTTGGGGGCCACGAGCAGTACTTC. Its protein is CASSFGGHEQYF.

The V gene is TRBV7-8, the J gene TRBJ1-5; 8 bases agree with TRBD1. The CDR3 has 16 amino acids. J lost 6 bases, V lost 0 bases, and 7 bases had no gene match. Germline CDR1 and CDR2: SGHVS and FQNEAQ. The CDR3 coding sequence is TGTGCCAGCAGCTTAGCCTCGGACAGGGAGGGTCAGCCCCAGCATTTT. Its protein product is CASSLASDREGQPQHF.

This rearrangement joins TRBV6-5 to TRBJ2-5; 7 nucleotides match TRBD2. The CDR3 is made up of 16 amino acids. The germline CDR1 and CDR2 sequences are MNHEY and SVGAGI. J was trimmed by 0 bases and V by 4 bases; bases with no gene match: 8. CDR3 sequence reads: CASSFVSSGYQETQYF. The CDR3 DNA is TGTGCCAGCAGTTTCGTATCTAGCGGTTACCAAGAGACCCAGTACTTC.

The CDR3 sequence is CASSPTGTGFTGANVLTF. As DNA, the CDR3 is TGTGCCAGCAGCCCCACCGGGACAGGGTTTACTGGGGCCAACGTCCTGACTTTC. The chain uses TRBV7-9 and TRBJ2-6; TRBD1 matches at 9 bases. Germline CDR1 reads SEHNR; CDR2 reads FQNEAQ (reference sequence). Trimming removed 5 bases from V and 2 bases from J; junction bases left unmatched: 10. This CDR3 contains 18 residues.

The chain links TRBV5-1 to TRBJ1-1, with D tentatively TRBD1 (5 bases). The CDR3 runs to 14 residues. Looked up from germline, CDR1 is SGHRS and CDR2 is YFSETQ. The V gene lost 4 bases and the J gene lost 1 base, with 11 bases spanning the gap. CDR3 nucleotides: TGCGCCAGCAGCCCCCCCGGGGGGAACACTGAAGCTTTCTTT. Its protein product is CASSPPGGNTEAFF.

V is TRBV3-1 (or the pseudogene TRBV3-2) and J is TRBJ2-7; no reliable D call. CDR3 length: 15 residues. Trimming took off 4 bases at V and 3 bases at J, with 16 bases between the two ends. Germline V gene lookup returns CDR1 LGHDT and CDR2 YNNKEL (reference sequence). The CDR3 protein is CASSREGAIFYEQYF. Written as DNA, the CDR3 is TGTGCCAGCAGCCGCGAAGGAGCGATTTTCTACGAGCAGTACTTC.

The chain joins TRBV27 to TRBJ2-1, with TRBD2 matching 9 bases. Germline V gene sequence: CDR1 MNHEY, CDR2 SMNVEV (reference sequence). There are 15 residues in the CDR3. The V gene end was trimmed by 5 bases and the J gene end by 0 bases; junction bases not matched to a gene: 2. CDR3 DNA: TGTGCCAGCAGTCGTAGCGGGAGCTCCTACAATGAGCAGTTCTTC. Protein: CASSRSGSSYNEQFF.

The rearrangement joins TRBV14 to TRBJ2-1; 7 nucleotides align to TRBD2. The CDR3 has 16 residues. Unmatched junction bases numbered 7, after V lost 1 base and J lost 4 bases. Germline-derived CDR1 and CDR2 are SGHDN and FVKESK. CDR3 in amino acids: CASSQGLAAPYNEQFF. In DNA, the CDR3 is TGTGCCAGCAGCCAAGGGCTAGCGGCCCCATACAATGAGCAGTTCTTC.

The chain combines TRBV12-3 or TRBV12-4 with TRBJ2-7; D unresolved. This CDR3 region has 13 residues. Trimming shortened V by 5 bases and J by 2 bases, and 10 bases separated the two germline ends. The CDR3 loop is CASSQAVTYEQYF. As DNA, the CDR3 is TGTGCCAGCAGTCAGGCAGTAACCTACGAGCAGTACTTC.

V is TRBV5-1 and J is TRBJ2-5, with 13 bases fitting TRBD2. Germline lookup yields CDR1 SGHRS and CDR2 YFSETQ. CDR3 size: 15 residues. The ends lost 2 bases at V and 5 bases at J; junction bases unmatched: 3. The CDR3 DNA reads TGCGCCAGCAGCTTAGGACTAGCGGGAGCCGAGACCCAGTACTTC. Its protein product is CASSLGLAGAETQYF. The variable domain in full, with the rest retrieved from reference TRBV5-1 and TRBJ2-5, is KAGVTQTPRYLIKTRGQQVTLSCSPISGHRSVSWYQQTPGQGLQFLFEYFSETQRNKGNFPGRFSGRQFSNSRSEMNVSTLELGDSALYLCASSLGLAGAETQYFGPGTRLLVL.

The chain is built from TRBV27 and TRBJ2-7; TRBD1 agrees at 8 bases. J lost 4 bases, V lost 5 bases, and 7 bases had no gene match. The germline V gene encodes CDR1 MNHEY and CDR2 SMNVEV (reference sequence). The CDR3 covers 14 residues. CDR3 in DNA: TGTGCCAGCAGTCCCCAGGACAGGGCGTACGAGCAGTACTTC. Translation gives CASSPQDRAYEQYF.

This chain connects TRBV6-2 or TRBV6-3 to TRBJ1-5, with TRBD1 as a possible D gene (5 bases). Deletions cut 0 bases from V and 3 bases from J, with 9 bases between. The CDR3 has 15 amino acids. CDR1 and CDR2 (germline): MNHEY, SVGEGT. This CDR3 reads CASSYSSRANQPQHF. The CDR3 nucleotides read TGTGCCAGCAGTTACTCGAGCAGGGCCAATCAGCCCCAGCATTTT.

The rearrangement links TRBV19 to TRBJ2-7, with 10 bases that match TRBD1. J gave up 7 bases and V 4 bases, and 13 bases lay outside the gene matches. Looked up from germline, CDR1 is LNHDA and CDR2 is SQIVND (reference sequence). The length of the CDR3 is 16 residues. In DNA, the CDR3 is TGTGCCAGTAGTAAAATCGACAGGGGGCCAGTATTGGAGCAGTACTTC. It encodes CASSKIDRGPVLEQYF.

The CDR3 DNA is TGTGCCAGCAGTTTGACAGGGTTTCAGCCCCAGCATTTT. Translating it yields CASSLTGFQPQHF. The V and J genes are TRBV27 and TRBJ1-5, with 7 nucleotides matching TRBD1. The trim removed 3 bases at V and 6 bases at J, leaving 2 bases unmatched. The CDR3 has 13 residues. Germline lookup yields CDR1 MNHEY and CDR2 SMNVEV (reference sequence).

The chain carries TRBV10-2 and TRBJ1-5; 9 nucleotides agree with TRBD1. Germline V gene data show CDR1 as WSHSY and CDR2 as SAAADI. Trimming at V came to 2 bases and at J to 6 bases, leaving 5 bases not matched to a gene. The CDR3 is made up of 15 amino acids. The CDR3 DNA reads TGCGCCAGCAGTGAGAAACAGGGGGCGGGTCAGCCCCAGCATTTT. Protein product: CASSEKQGAGQPQHF.

J is TRBJ2-7 and V is TRBV9, with 13 nucleotides matching TRBD2. The V gene's germline CDR1 is SGDLS and CDR2 YYNGEE. V shed 3 bases and J 2 bases; nucleotides not matched to a gene: 2. CDR3 size: 15 residues. CDR3 amino acids: CASSEGLAGTYEQYF. As DNA, the CDR3 is TGTGCCAGCAGCGAGGGACTAGCGGGAACCTACGAGCAGTACTTC.

The J gene is TRBJ2-7, the V gene TRBV7-5; TRBD1, the table's D call, lacks a check against the DNA. TRBV7-5 is a documented pseudogene. The CDR3 covers 12 residues. CDR3 nucleotide sequence: TGTGCCAGAAGGCGGACAGCTCGGGAGCAGTACTTC. This codes for CARRRTAREQYF.

The gene calls are TRBV28 and TRBJ2-7, with TRBD2 identical over 10 bases. In germline, CDR1 is MDHEN, CDR2 SYDVKM. The CDR3 loop spans 15 amino acids. V gave up 6 bases and J gave up 5 bases; unmatched junction bases: 10. The CDR3 loop reads CASSSTPGLANEQYF. In DNA form, the CDR3 reads TGTGCCAGCAGCTCCACTCCGGGACTAGCGAACGAGCAGTACTTC.

The chain employs TRBV25-1 and TRBJ1-5; D may be TRBD1 (5 bases). V lost 0 bases and J lost 9, with 12 bases in between. Germline lookup yields CDR1 MGHDK and CDR2 SYGVNS. The CDR3 is made up of 14 amino acids. In DNA form, the CDR3 reads TGTGCCAGCAGTGAATATAGGGGCTGGGGGCCCCAGCATTTT. It codes for CASSEYRGWGPQHF.

The chain couples TRBV6-6 to TRBJ2-5, with a possible D match to TRBD1 (6 bases). V gave up 6 bases and J gave up 2 bases, with 10 bases separating them. This CDR3 contains 13 residues. In germline, CDR1 is MNHNY, CDR2 SVGAGI (reference sequence). The CDR3 region is CASRPRGQETQYF. DNA of the CDR3: TGTGCCAGCAGGCCCAGGGGACAAGAGACCCAGTACTTC.

The rearrangement uses TRBV27 and TRBJ1-2, with 10 bases fitting TRBD1. With V trimmed by 2 bases and J by 4 bases, 4 bases remained unmatched. Germline loops: CDR1 MNHEY, CDR2 SMNVEV (reference sequence). The CDR3 totals 15 residues. The CDR3 loop is CASSLGGQGIYGYTF. DNA of the CDR3: TGTGCCAGCAGTTTAGGGGGACAGGGGATCTATGGCTACACCTTC.

The chain links TRBV28 to TRBJ1-2; TRBD1 matches 8 bases. The CDR3 is 17 residues long. Germline V gene data show CDR1 as MDHEN and CDR2 as SYDVKM. J lost 5 bases, V lost 6 bases, and 17 bases had no gene match. CDR3 protein: CASSFGGQGRLPYGYTF. The DNA of the CDR3 is TGTGCCAGCAGCTTCGGAGGACAGGGACGACTTCCATATGGCTACACCTTC.

V is TRBV27 and J is TRBJ2-7; D unresolved. The CDR3 is 15 amino acids. CDR1 and CDR2 (germline): MNHEY, SMNVEV (reference sequence). The ends were cut back, 5 bases at V and 3 bases at J, with 17 bases in the middle. CDR3 in amino acids: CASSLNYHEFYEQYF. In nucleotides, the CDR3 is TGTGCCAGCAGTCTCAATTACCACGAGTTCTACGAGCAGTACTTC.

The chain has TRBV12-3 or TRBV12-4 and TRBJ1-2; TRBD1 might be the D (6 bases). This CDR3 comprises 13 residues. Trimming stripped 7 bases from V and 4 bases from J, with 13 bases between. DNA for the CDR3: TGTGCCAGCACCACTCAGACAGGCTATGGCTACACCTTC. This encodes CASTTQTGYGYTF.